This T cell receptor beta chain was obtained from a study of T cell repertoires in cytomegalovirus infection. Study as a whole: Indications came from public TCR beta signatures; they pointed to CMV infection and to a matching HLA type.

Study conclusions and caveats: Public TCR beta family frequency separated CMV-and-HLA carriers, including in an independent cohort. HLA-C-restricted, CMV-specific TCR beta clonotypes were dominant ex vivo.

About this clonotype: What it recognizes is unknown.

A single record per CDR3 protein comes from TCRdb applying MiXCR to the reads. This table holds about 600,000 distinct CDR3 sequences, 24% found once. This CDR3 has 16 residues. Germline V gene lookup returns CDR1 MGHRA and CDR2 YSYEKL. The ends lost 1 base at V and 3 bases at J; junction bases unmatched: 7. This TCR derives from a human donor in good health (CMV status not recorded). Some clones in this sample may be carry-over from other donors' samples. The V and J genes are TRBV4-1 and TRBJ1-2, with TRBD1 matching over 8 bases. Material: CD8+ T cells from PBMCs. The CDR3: CASSQVWTGFDYGYTF. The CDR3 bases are TGCGCCAGCAGCCAAGTTTGGACAGGGTTTGACTATGGCTACACCTTC.